The 2 T cell receptor beta chains given below trace back to one sample, sequenced in a study of control samples from healthy donors and cancer patients. Clones were read by immunoSEQ multiplex PCR, and TCRdb kept only the in-frame ones, dropping some. The sample has approximately 97,000 clones; about 82% are singletons. Material: blood. Receptor source: a man aged 25-40 years in good health.

About this clone: This CDR3 is also generated by other DNA sequences in the sample. The rearrangement uses TRBV12-3 or TRBV12-4 and TRBJ2-7; D not resolved. Trimming took off 0 bases at V and 4 bases at J, with 4 bases between the two ends. The CDR3 extends over 12 amino acids. For the CDR3, the DNA is TGTGCCAGCAGTTTAGCGGGTTACGAGCAGTACTTC. It specifies CASSLAGYEQYF.

The chain combines TRBV19 with TRBJ2-3; 8 bases are a match to TRBD2. The germline V gene encodes CDR1 LNHDA and CDR2 SQIVND (reference sequence). The CDR3 is 15 residues long. V was clipped by 6 bases and J by 0 bases; unmatched bases: 5. CDR3 amino acids: CASRLRGASTDTQYF. The CDR3 nucleotides are TGTGCCAGTAGACTGCGGGGGGCTAGCACAGATACGCAGTATTTT. Full variable domain (remainder filled in from reference TRBV19 and TRBJ2-3): DGGITQSPKYLFRKEGQNVTLSCEQNLNHDAMYWYRQDPGQGLRLIYYSQIVNDFQKGDIAEGYSVSREKKESFPLTVTSAQKNPTAFYLCASRLRGASTDTQYFGPGTRLTVL.